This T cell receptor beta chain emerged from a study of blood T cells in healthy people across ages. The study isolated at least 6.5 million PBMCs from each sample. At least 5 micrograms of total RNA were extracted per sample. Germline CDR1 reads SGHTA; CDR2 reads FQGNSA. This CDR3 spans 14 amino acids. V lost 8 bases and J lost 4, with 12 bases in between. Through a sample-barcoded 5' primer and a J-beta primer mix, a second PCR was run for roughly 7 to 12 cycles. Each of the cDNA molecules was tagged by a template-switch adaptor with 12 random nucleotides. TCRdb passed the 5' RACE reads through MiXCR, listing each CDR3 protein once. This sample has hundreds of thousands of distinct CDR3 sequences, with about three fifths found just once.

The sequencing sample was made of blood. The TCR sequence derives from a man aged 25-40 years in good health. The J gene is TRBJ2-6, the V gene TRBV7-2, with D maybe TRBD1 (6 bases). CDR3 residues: CASRVGGGANVLTF. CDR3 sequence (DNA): TGTGCCAGCCGGGTTGGGGGCGGGGCCAACGTCCTGACTTTC.